This T cell receptor (beta chain) was identified in a study of a mutant IDH1 vaccine in newly diagnosed glioma. Of note for this clone: Its target is not known.

From germline, CDR1 is SGHNT and CDR2 YYREEE (reference sequence). The CDR3 spans 16 residues. V dropped 4 bases and J dropped 2 bases, with 18 bases sitting between them. Assay used: immunoSEQ multiplex PCR; TCRdb lists only in-frame clones, some missing. Of 45,000 to 55,000 clones listed, roughly 80% are singletons. Time point specified: week 47, end of study. Each vaccine dose was 300 ug of mutant IDH1 20-mer peptide, with topical imiquimod. This receptor was identified in a woman aged 25 to 45 with glioma. Some clones in this sample may be carry-over from other donors' samples. This chain links TRBV5-4 with TRBJ1-2, with D possibly being TRBD1 (5 bases). Sequenced here: PBMCs, sampled from a glioma patient whose treatment included an IDH1 peptide vaccine. The DNA of the CDR3 is TGTGCCAGCAGCCCCGGGGGGTGGCAGGACAACTATGGCTACACCTTC. Protein product: CASSPGGWQDNYGYTF.